This TCR beta chain was sequenced during a study of T-cell memory formation after mild COVID-19. For the study at large: Across donors, TCR clusters were largely donor specific. The study, taken as a whole, reports: Shrinking CD4+ clones were chiefly CM and EM; CD8+ ones were chiefly EMRA.

TCRdb ran MiXCR on the 5' RACE reads and lists one entry per CDR3 protein. Seen here are roughly 560,000 distinct CDR3 sequences, about a fifth observed once, and the top ten hold under 15%. Concerning this clonotype: As yet, its antigen is unknown.

The CDR3 has 11 residues. Germline V CDR1 and CDR2: DFQATT, SNEGSKA (reference sequence). V was cut by 1 base and J by 5 bases, with 4 bases left in between. This chain connects TRBV20-1 to TRBJ2-3; no clear D. What was sequenced was PBMCs or a T cell subset sorted from them (not recorded which). This TCR was sampled from an adult woman who had mild COVID-19 (a few samples of this study predate the infection). Cell type and time point are not known. Here the CDR3 DNA reads TGCAGTGCTAGAGGAGGAGATACGCAGTATTTT. Amino acids: CSARGGDTQYF.